The 10 T cell receptor beta chains below come from one sample, sequenced in a study of cytomegalovirus exposure and HLA in healthy donors. PCR used 60 Vbeta primers and 13 Jbeta primers. The repertoire was sequenced with immunoSEQ multiplex PCR; TCRdb's copy has only in-frame clones and lacks some. The data hold around 170,000 clones, with roughly 79% observed a single time. The specimen was PBMCs. The receptor set was obtained from a man aged 40-50 years in good health and CMV-seronegative.

The CDR3 sequence: CASRSERIGTEAFF. The CDR3 nucleotides read TGTGCCAGCAGATCGGAGCGTATCGGGACTGAAGCTTTCTTT. This chain joins TRBV7-9 and TRBJ1-1, with D unresolved. Germline V gene data show CDR1 as SEHNR and CDR2 as FQNEAQ (reference sequence). The ends were cut back, 6 bases at V and 5 bases at J, with 16 bases in the middle. The CDR3 is 14 amino acids.

This clone was seen more than once but under ten times. The chain uses TRBV5-4 and TRBJ1-2, with 11 bases aligning to TRBD1. J was trimmed by 4 bases and V by 5 bases; bases with no gene match: 7. The CDR3 totals 15 residues. Per the germline V gene, CDR1 is SGHNT and CDR2 is YYREEE (reference sequence). CDR3 protein: CASSTGTGGTYGYTF. CDR3 in DNA: TGTGCCAGCAGTACCGGGACAGGGGGTACCTATGGCTACACCTTC.

This clone was detected once. CDR3 nucleotides: TGTGCCAGTACCGCCTCCGGGGTCTATGGCTACACCTTC. Protein: CASTASGVYGYTF. The chain combines TRBV19 with TRBJ1-2; D is undetermined. The germline V gene encodes CDR1 LNHDA and CDR2 SQIVND (reference sequence). V was trimmed by 7 bases and J by 4 bases, leaving 13 bases between them. CDR3 length: 13 amino acids.

The V call is TRBV25-1, the J call TRBJ2-7; D ambiguous. Trimming left V 10 bases short and J 3 bases short, with 10 bases between. In germline, CDR1 is MGHDK, CDR2 SYGVNS. The CDR3 contains 11 residues. The CDR3 region is CATTLYYEQYF. The CDR3 DNA is TGTGCCACCACTCTATACTACGAGCAGTACTTC.

This clone was found once. This chain joins TRBV28 and TRBJ1-2; D perhaps matches TRBD1 (6 bases). Germline V gives CDR1 MDHEN, CDR2 SYDVKM. Deletions cut 9 bases from V and 7 bases from J, with 12 bases between. CDR3 length: 11 residues. CDR3 bases: TGTGCCAGTTTACAGGGCCGTGGCTACACCTTC. The encoded protein is CASLQGRGYTF.

This clone has a single count. V usage is TRBV11-2 and J usage is TRBJ1-1; D uncertain. CDR1 and CDR2 (germline): SGHAT, FQNNGV. The CDR3 has 14 residues. V shed 4 bases and J shed 4 bases, with 13 bases lying between them. CDR3: CASSSGRVGTEAFF. The CDR3, as DNA: TGTGCCAGCAGCTCCGGGAGGGTAGGCACTGAAGCTTTCTTT. Supplemented by reference TRBV11-2 and TRBJ1-1, the full variable domain reads EAGVAQSPRYKIIEKRQSVAFWCNPISGHATLYWYQQILGQGPKLLIQFQNNGVVDDSQLPKDRFSAERLKGVDSTLKIQPAKLEDSAVYLCASSSGRVGTEAFFGQGTRLTVV.

The rearrangement links TRBV5-1 to TRBJ1-4, with a weak D call TRBD1 (6 bases). CDR1 is SGHRS, CDR2 YFSETQ, per germline. The CDR3 is 15 residues long. With 3 bases removed from V and 6 bases from J, the gap between germline ends came to 15 bases. The DNA for the CDR3 is TGCGCCAGCAGCTCCCGGACGGGACACGATGAAAAACTGTTTTTT. Its translation: CASSSRTGHDEKLFF.

The chain carries TRBV28 and TRBJ2-3; maybe TRBD2 (6 bases). CDR3 length: 16 residues. The V gene lost 7 bases and the J gene lost 6 bases, with 23 bases spanning the gap. CDR1 is MDHEN, CDR2 SYDVKM, per germline. CDR3 nucleotide sequence: TGTGCCAGCAAGTCGTCGGTGGCTAGCGCCGGGGATACGCAGTATTTT. It yields the protein CASKSSVASAGDTQYF.

This clone was observed a handful of times. The rearrangement links TRBV6-6 to TRBJ1-5; 7 nucleotides agree with TRBD1. With V trimmed by 6 bases and J by 5 bases, 7 bases remained unmatched. Germline V CDR1 and CDR2: MNHNY, SVGAGI (reference sequence). The CDR3 is made up of 14 amino acids. CDR3 sequence: CASRRQGLDQPQHF. CDR3 nucleotide sequence: TGTGCCAGCAGAAGACAGGGTCTGGATCAGCCCCAGCATTTT.

The chain uses TRBV7-9 and TRBJ1-5; 8 bases map to TRBD1. Germline assignment: CDR1 SEHNR and CDR2 FQNEAQ (reference sequence). V was pared by 5 bases and J by 2 bases, with 2 bases of the junction left unmatched. This CDR3 region has 14 residues. The chain's CDR3 is CASSGGQGNQPQHF. The CDR3 region has the DNA TGTGCCAGCAGCGGGGGACAGGGCAATCAGCCCCAGCATTTT.